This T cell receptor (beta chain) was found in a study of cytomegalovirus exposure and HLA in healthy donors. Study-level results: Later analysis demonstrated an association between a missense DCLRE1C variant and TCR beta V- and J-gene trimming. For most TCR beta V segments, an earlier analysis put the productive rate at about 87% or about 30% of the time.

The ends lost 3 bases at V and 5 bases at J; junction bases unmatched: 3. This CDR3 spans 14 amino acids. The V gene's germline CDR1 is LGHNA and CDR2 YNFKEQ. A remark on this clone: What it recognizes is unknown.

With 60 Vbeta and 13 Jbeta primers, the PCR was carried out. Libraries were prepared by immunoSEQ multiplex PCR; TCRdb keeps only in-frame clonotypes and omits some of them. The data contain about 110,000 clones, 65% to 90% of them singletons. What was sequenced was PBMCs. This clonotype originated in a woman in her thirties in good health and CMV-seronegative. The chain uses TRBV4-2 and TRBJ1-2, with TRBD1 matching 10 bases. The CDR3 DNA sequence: TGTGCCAGCAGCCAGGGACAGGGGCGATATGGCTACACCTTC. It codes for CASSQGQGRYGYTF.